What follows are 10 T cell receptor beta chains derived from one specimen sequenced in a study of T cells in Graves' hyperthyroidism and ophthalmopathy. RNA transcripts were the template for amplifying TCR beta CDR3 regions. Using the HTBI primer set, a first-round RT-PCR was run on the TCR CDR3. One entry per CDR3 protein results from TCRdb running MiXCR on the multiplex PCR reads. This sample has nearly 600,000 distinct CDR3 sequences, with 14% found just once. The sample taken for sequencing was blood. These receptors originate from a woman aged 18-29 years with Graves' ophthalmopathy.

V and J are TRBV3-1 and TRBJ2-3; TRBD2 aligns across 10 bases. Germline V gene lookup returns CDR1 LGHDT and CDR2 YNNKEL (reference sequence). J was trimmed by 8 bases and V by 1 base; bases with no gene match: 9. The CDR3 loop spans 16 amino acids. CDR3 in DNA: TGTGCCAGCAGCCAAGTTTCTAGCGGGAGCTGGGGTACGCAGTATTTT. The encoded protein is CASSQVSSGSWGTQYF.

This clonotype has ten or more counts. This chain connects TRBV2 to TRBJ1-2; 9 bases match TRBD1. The CDR3 totals 15 residues. The germline gives CDR1 SNHLY, CDR2 FYNNEI. Trimming removed 4 bases from V and 8 bases from J; junction bases left unmatched: 11. The CDR3 DNA sequence: TGTGCCAGCAGTGCCGAAGGACAGGGGCTTCGAGGCTACACCTTC. Translation gives CASSAEGQGLRGYTF.

This sequence joins TRBV14 and TRBJ2-7; 7 bases are shared with TRBD1. Per germline, CDR1 SGHDN and CDR2 FVKESK. Unmatched junction bases numbered 5, after V lost 1 base and J lost 2 bases. This CDR3 comprises 15 residues. The chain's CDR3 is CASSQGTGVTYEQYF. The CDR3 DNA is TGTGCCAGCAGCCAAGGAACAGGGGTAACCTACGAGCAGTACTTC.

At least ten counts were recorded for this clonotype. The V gene is TRBV7-2, the J gene TRBJ2-1, with TRBD2 identical over 11 bases. The length of the CDR3 is 15 residues. Per germline, CDR1 SGHTA and CDR2 FQGNSA. V was pared by 9 bases and J by 8 bases, with 12 bases of the junction left unmatched. The CDR3 loop reads CARGPVAGGPHEQFF. For the CDR3, the DNA is TGTGCCAGGGGTCCTGTAGCGGGAGGGCCCCATGAGCAGTTCTTC.

This clonotype was detected ten times or more. This chain links TRBV27 with TRBJ2-7; D gene unclear. The CDR3 has 14 residues. With 5 bases removed from V and 6 bases from J, the gap between germline ends came to 17 bases. Germline-derived CDR1 and CDR2 are MNHEY and SMNVEV (reference sequence). CDR3 sequence: CASSTGRSRREQYF. DNA for the CDR3: TGTGCCAGCAGTACTGGAAGGAGTCGTCGCGAGCAGTACTTC.

This clonotype was recorded at least ten times. V and J are TRBV27 and TRBJ1-1; TRBD1 agrees at 8 bases. Germline loops: CDR1 MNHEY, CDR2 SMNVEV (reference sequence). J was trimmed by 1 base and V by 8 bases; bases with no gene match: 12. The CDR3 runs to 16 residues. CDR3 bases: TGTGCCAGCGGCCACCGGGACAGGTGGGGGAACACTGAAGCTTTCTTT. Amino acids: CASGHRDRWGNTEAFF.

There are many counts of this clonotype. The gene calls are TRBV12-3 or TRBV12-4 and TRBJ2-7, with 16 bases matching TRBD2. CDR3 length equals 15 residues. The V and J ends lost 6 bases and 4 bases, in that order; junction bases with no gene match: 3. CDR3 nucleotide sequence: TGTGCCAGCAGCCTGGGACTAGCGGGAGGGTACGAGCAGTACTTC. Residues: CASSLGLAGGYEQYF.

There are many counts of this clonotype. V gene TRBV6-1 combines with J gene TRBJ2-3; 11 bases align to TRBD2. Looked up from germline, CDR1 is MNHNS and CDR2 is SASEGT. CDR3 length: 15 amino acids. V was clipped by 8 bases and J by 4 bases; unmatched bases: 8. CDR3 DNA: TGTGCCAGCCATCTAGCGGGAGGATCCGCAGATACGCAGTATTTT. Translated: CASHLAGGSADTQYF.

As regards this clonotype: This may be a read error: a much more frequent sequence differs by one nucleotide. The gene calls are TRBV6-1 and TRBJ2-7; TRBD2 matches 8 bases. The CDR3 has 14 residues. V shed 11 bases and J 4 bases; nucleotides not matched to a gene: 13. Germline V lookup: CDR1 MNHNS, CDR2 SASEGT. The CDR3 sequence is CAGKRSGNRYEQYF. Here the CDR3 DNA reads TGTGCCGGCAAGCGTAGCGGGAACAGATACGAGCAGTACTTC.

The chain couples TRBV12-3 or TRBV12-4 to TRBJ2-2, with a tentative D call TRBD2 (6 bases). This CDR3 comprises 14 residues. V was shortened by 8 bases and J by 1 base, with 11 bases between the two germline ends. The DNA for the CDR3 is TGTGCCAGCCACCCCGGGGGGAACACCGGGGAGCTGTTTTTT. Amino acids: CASHPGGNTGELFF.